Listed below are T cell receptor beta chains from one sample, sequenced in a study of blood T cell repertoires in COVID-19. Libraries were prepared by immunoSEQ multiplex PCR; TCRdb keeps only in-frame clonotypes and omits some of them. The repertoire consists of approximately 150,000 clones, with roughly 84% occurring once and the leading ten covering over 4%. Material for sequencing was PBMCs or T cells enriched from blood (not recorded which). The receptors originated from a man between 65 and 85 years old who had been exposed to COVID-19. The CDR3 runs from the conserved cysteine through the conserved F or W. Fields, in order: J gene, V gene, clone size, D gene, CDR3 DNA, CDR3 protein. A D gene is named only where the DNA matches it firmly. Rows may omit the clone size; those that give it use once, few, many or a size class.

TRBJ1-5 | TRBV5-6 | - | - | TGTGCCAGCAGCTTGGGGGTCAGGGCCGATCAGCCCCAGCATTTT | CASSLGVRADQPQHF
TRBJ2-1 | TRBV4-3 | - | TRBD1 | TGCGCCAGCAGCCCCGAGGGGGCAGGCCTAAGCTCCTACAATGAGCAGTTCTTC | CASSPEGAGLSSYNEQFF
TRBJ2-1 | TRBV27 | few | TRBD2 | TGTGCCAGCCGGAGGAGCGGGAGGACCTACTCCTACAATGAGCAGTTCTTC | CASRRSGRTYSYNEQFF
TRBJ1-2 | TRBV2 | - | TRBD1 | TGTGCCAGCAAAGAGGACAGGCCTTTTAACTATGGCTACACCTTC | CASKEDRPFNYGYTF
TRBJ2-7 | TRBV30 | - | TRBD2 | TGTGCCTGGGGGACTAGCGTCTACGAGCAGTACTTC | CAWGTSVYEQYF
TRBJ2-3 | TRBV6-5 | - | TRBD2 | TGTGCCAGCAGGAGACTAGCGGGAGGCACAGATACGCAGTATTTT | CASRRLAGGTDTQYF
TRBJ2-4 | TRBV7-2 | few | TRBD2 | TGTGCCAGCAGTTCTAGCGGGGGCGGGAACATTCAGTACTTC | CASSSSGGGNIQYF
TRBJ1-5 | TRBV7-8 | - | TRBD1 | TGTGCCAGCAGCTCCGACAGGGTATGGGCTGGCGGCCAGCCCCAGCATTTT | CASSSDRVWAGGQPQHF
TRBJ2-7 | TRBV5-1 | - | TRBD1 | TGCGCCAGCAGCTTGGAGGGCAGGGGGCCGAAGAACGAGCAGTACTTC | CASSLEGRGPKNEQYF
TRBJ2-5 | TRBV11-3 | once | TRBD2 | TGTGCCAGCAGCTTAGGGACTAGCGGCCAAGAGACCCAGTACTTC | CASSLGTSGQETQYF
TRBJ2-7 | TRBV28 | - | - | TGTGCCAGCACGATCGGGTCAACGGAGCAGTACTTC | CASTIGSTEQYF
TRBJ2-7 | TRBV10-1 | once | TRBD1 | TGCGCCAGCAGCAAGTCGGGACAGGGGGCGGACGAGCAGTACTTC | CASSKSGQGADEQYF
TRBJ1-2 | TRBV30 | - | - | TGTGCCTGGTTGGGTCCCCGGTCGGGGGGCTACACCTTC | CAWLGPRSGGYTF
TRBJ1-2 | TRBV27 | - | TRBD1 | TGTGCCAGCAGTCCCGCCCCGGGACAGGGAAGGCTCAACTTC | CASSPAPGQGRLNF
TRBJ2-1 | TRBV10-2 | few | TRBD2 | TGCGCCAGCAGTGGAGGAGCGGGAATTTCCTACAATGAGCAGTTCTTC | CASSGGAGISYNEQFF
TRBJ1-2 | TRBV2 | once | TRBD1 | TGTGCCAGCCGTTTACCCCCAGGACAGGGAACCCAGTACGGCTACACCTTC | CASRLPPGQGTQYGYTF
TRBJ1-4 | TRBV6-5 | - | - | TGTGCCAGCAGTTACTCCAGGGGCACGGGTGAAAAACTGTTTTTT | CASSYSRGTGEKLFF
TRBJ2-7 | TRBV5-1 | - | TRBD2 | TGCGCCAGCAGCTTAGGGCTAGCGGGAGTAAACGAGCAGTACTTC | CASSLGLAGVNEQYF
TRBJ1-4 | TRBV28 | - | TRBD1 | TGTGCCAGCAGTTTACAGGGGGCTTCGACTAATGAAAAACTGTTTTTT | CASSLQGASTNEKLFF
TRBJ2-1 | TRBV4-3 | - | TRBD2 | TGCGCCAGCAGCCGGGGACTAGCGGGGGGGCATGAGCAGTTCTTC | CASSRGLAGGHEQFF
TRBJ2-5 | TRBV6-5 | - | - | TGTGCCAGCAGAAGAGGAGGAAGGGGGTGGGAGACCCAGTACTTC | CASRRGGRGWETQYF
TRBJ1-2 | TRBV7-9 | - | - | TGTGCCAGCAGCTTCACAGGGACCATTTCTAACTATGGCTACACCTTC | CASSFTGTISNYGYTF
TRBJ2-7 | TRBV6-5 | - | TRBD2 | TGTGCCAGCAGTTACGCCGGGACTAGCGTGTACGAGCAGTACTTC | CASSYAGTSVYEQYF
TRBJ1-2 | TRBV28 | - | - | TGTGCCAGCACCCTCGACACGAGGACTCGCTATGGCTACACCTTC | CASTLDTRTRYGYTF
TRBJ1-3 | TRBV5-1 | - | - | TGCGCCAGCAGCTTGGCCGGGGGGACTGGAAACACCATATATTTT | CASSLAGGTGNTIYF
TRBJ1-2 | TRBV10-3 | - | TRBD1 | TGTGCCACACGGGACAGTCTGGGGGGCTACACCTTC | CATRDSLGGYTF
TRBJ2-2 | TRBV5-1 | - | TRBD2 | TGCGCCAGCAGCTTGAGGGGGACTAGCGGGGCGAACACCGGGGAGCTGTTTTTT | CASSLRGTSGANTGELFF
TRBJ2-7 | TRBV14 | - | TRBD2 | TGTGCCAGCAGCCAAGATGCCCTGACTAGCGGGAGTGGATACGAGCAGTACTTC | CASSQDALTSGSGYEQYF
TRBJ1-1 | TRBV5-4 | - | TRBD1 | TGTGCCAGCGGCCACAGGGGGCAGGATGAAGCTTTCTTT | CASGHRGQDEAFF
TRBJ2-2 | TRBV7-2 | once | - | TGTGCCAGCAGCTCGACACCGTTAACCGGGGAGCTGTTTTTT | CASSSTPLTGELFF
TRBJ1-2 | TRBV28 | few | - | TGTGCCAGCACCCGCCTGGTAGATCGCGGCTACACCTTC | CASTRLVDRGYTF
TRBJ1-1 | TRBV30 | - | - | TGTGCCTGGAGTGCGCGGGGGAACACTGAAGCTTTCTTT | CAWSARGNTEAFF
TRBJ2-3 | TRBV4-1 | - | - | TGCGCCAGCAGCCAAGAAAGCGGGTCCAGAACAGATACGCAGTATTTT | CASSQESGSRTDTQYF
TRBJ2-7 | TRBV7-9 | - | - | TGTGCCAGCAGCCCCAGGGCTACCTACGAGCAGTACTTC | CASSPRATYEQYF
TRBJ1-1 | TRBV6-1 | - | - | TGTGCCAGCAGTGAGGGCAGGGGCACTGAAGCTTTCTTT | CASSEGRGTEAFF
TRBJ1-5 | TRBV28 | - | - | TGTGCCAGCAGTTTGGCTGGCAATCAGCCCCAGCATTTT | CASSLAGNQPQHF
TRBJ2-6 | TRBV7-9 | few | TRBD1 | TGTGCCAGCAGCTCCACAGGGGGCACCTCTGGGGCCAACGTCCTGACTTTC | CASSSTGGTSGANVLTF
TRBJ2-3 | TRBV6-5 | - | TRBD1 | TGTGCCAGCAGTTACCAAGGGGGCATAGGAGATACGCAGTATTTT | CASSYQGGIGDTQYF
TRBJ2-3 | TRBV11-2 | - | TRBD2 | TGTGCCAGCAGCCCCTCAGGACTAGCGGGAGTTACGCAGTATTTT | CASSPSGLAGVTQYF
TRBJ1-3 | TRBV19 | - | - | TGTGCCAGCCGACGGGACGGGAGCTCTGGAAACACCATATATTTT | CASRRDGSSGNTIYF
TRBJ2-3 | TRBV9 | - | - | TGTGCCAGTTCACGCCAGTCTAGCACAGATACGCAGTATTTT | CASSRQSSTDTQYF
TRBJ1-1 | TRBV5-1 | - | - | TGCGCCAGCAGCTCGGGGGGAGGCTTGAACACTGAAGCTTTCTTT | CASSSGGGLNTEAFF
TRBJ2-7 | TRBV7-9 | - | TRBD2 | TGTGCCAGCAGCTTACCCACAGGGGTACTAGCGGGTTCCTCCTACGAGCAGTACTTC | CASSLPTGVLAGSSYEQYF
TRBJ2-2 | TRBV5-1 | - | - | TGCGCCAGCAGCTTGGCATCCGGGAGTGGCGGGGAGCTGTTTTTT | CASSLASGSGGELFF
TRBJ2-7 | TRBV4-1 | - | - | TGCGCCAGCAGCCAAGACCCCTGGCAGGGGGGCGCCTACGAGCAGTACTTC | CASSQDPWQGGAYEQYF
TRBJ1-2 | TRBV27 | - | TRBD1 | TGTGCCAGCAGTTCACAGGGGCATGGCTACACCTTC | CASSSQGHGYTF
TRBJ2-7 | TRBV29-1 | - | - | TGCAGCGTTTCGTCCATGGGGGGATGGCAGTACTTC | CSVSSMGGWQYF
TRBJ1-2 | TRBV12-5 | - | - | TGTGCTAGTGGTTCCCGGGGGGGCGGAAACTATGGCTACACCTTC | CASGSRGGGNYGYTF
TRBJ1-2 | TRBV4-3 | - | - | TGCGCCAGCAGCCAAGATAGGGGAGGGTGGTATGGCTACACCTTC | CASSQDRGGWYGYTF
TRBJ1-1 | TRBV7-9 | - | - | TGTGCCAGCAGCCTAGCGGGAGCCCTGAACACTGAAGCTTTCTTT | CASSLAGALNTEAFF
TRBJ2-5 | TRBV5-1 | once | TRBD1 | TGCGCCAGCAGGGGACAGGGGGCGTTCGGAGAAGAGACCCAGTACTTC | CASRGQGAFGEETQYF
TRBJ1-2 | TRBV5-1 | - | - | TGCGCCAGCAGCTTCACGGGGGGTGCTAACTATGGCTACACCTTC | CASSFTGGANYGYTF
TRBJ1-1 | TRBV4-1 | - | TRBD1 | TGCGCCAGCAGCCACAGGGCCGGGACAGAGAACACTGAAGCTTTCTTT | CASSHRAGTENTEAFF
TRBJ2-5 | TRBV12-3/TRBV12-4 | - | TRBD2 | TGTGCCAGCAGTATGGGACTAGTTGAGACCCAGTACTTC | CASSMGLVETQYF
TRBJ1-1 | TRBV2 | many | - | TGTGCCAGCAGTAATGATGGGAGGGGGTCTTCTTTCTTT | CASSNDGRGSSFF
TRBJ2-1 | TRBV19 | - | - | TGTGCCAGTAGTATAGGTTTAGGACTCAATGAGCAGTTCTTC | CASSIGLGLNEQFF